This T cell receptor beta chain came from a study of T cells in Graves' hyperthyroidism and ophthalmopathy. Study outcomes and limitations: Most expanded thyroid clonotypes above 0.001 also appeared in blood.

Amplified TCR beta CDR3 regions derived from RNA transcripts. TCR CDR3 regions were first amplified by RT-PCR with HTBI primers. TCRdb ran MiXCR on the multiplex PCR reads and lists one entry per CDR3 protein. The sample holds a few hundred thousand distinct CDR3 sequences, around 46% seen once. The hyperthyroidism was newly diagnosed and had lasted under 2 months; the patients were aged 18 to 65. The study based diagnoses on clinical symptoms, serum thyroxine and TRAb, thyroid ultrasound and orbital computed tomography. The ends lost 6 bases at V and 5 bases at J; junction bases unmatched: 6. This CDR3 is built from 14 residues. Germline V gene sequence: CDR1 DFQATT, CDR2 SNEGSKA (reference sequence). Remarks on this clonotype: What it binds is unknown.

The V and J genes are TRBV20-1 and TRBJ2-2, with 10 bases lining up with TRBD1. Sequenced sample: peripheral blood or thyroid tissue (not recorded which). The sequence derives from a woman aged 18-35 years with Graves' hyperthyroidism. Here the CDR3 reads CSADDRGRTGELFF. The DNA for the CDR3 is TGCAGTGCCGACGACAGGGGGCGAACCGGGGAGCTGTTTTTT.